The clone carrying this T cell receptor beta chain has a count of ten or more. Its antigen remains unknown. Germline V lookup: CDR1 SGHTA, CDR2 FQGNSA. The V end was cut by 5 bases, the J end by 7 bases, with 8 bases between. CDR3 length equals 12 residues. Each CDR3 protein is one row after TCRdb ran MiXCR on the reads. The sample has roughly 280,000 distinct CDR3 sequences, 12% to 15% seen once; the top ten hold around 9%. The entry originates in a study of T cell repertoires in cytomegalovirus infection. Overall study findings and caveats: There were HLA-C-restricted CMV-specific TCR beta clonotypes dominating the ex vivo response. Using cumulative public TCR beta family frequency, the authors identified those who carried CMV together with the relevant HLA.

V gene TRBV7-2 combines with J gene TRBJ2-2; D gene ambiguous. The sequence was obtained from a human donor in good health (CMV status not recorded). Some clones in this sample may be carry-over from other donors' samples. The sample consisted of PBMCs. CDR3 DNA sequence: TGTGCCAGCAGCGCCCTAGTCGGGGAGCTGTTTTTT. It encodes CASSALVGELFF.